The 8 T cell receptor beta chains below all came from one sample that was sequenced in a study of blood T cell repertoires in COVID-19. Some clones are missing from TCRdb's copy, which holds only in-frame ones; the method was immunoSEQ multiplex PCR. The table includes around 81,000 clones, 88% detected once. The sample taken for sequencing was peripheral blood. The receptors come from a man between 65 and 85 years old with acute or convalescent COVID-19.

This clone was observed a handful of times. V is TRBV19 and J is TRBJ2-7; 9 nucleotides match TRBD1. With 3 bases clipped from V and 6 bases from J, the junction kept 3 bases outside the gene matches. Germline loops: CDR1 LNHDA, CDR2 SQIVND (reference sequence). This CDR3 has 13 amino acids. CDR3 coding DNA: TGTGCCAGTAGTATGGAGACAGGGGGCGAGCAGTACTTC. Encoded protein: CASSMETGGEQYF.

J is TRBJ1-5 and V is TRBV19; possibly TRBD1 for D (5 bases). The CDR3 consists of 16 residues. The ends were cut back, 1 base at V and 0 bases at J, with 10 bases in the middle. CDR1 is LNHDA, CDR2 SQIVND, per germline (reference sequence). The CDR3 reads CASSIGAGSSNQPQHF. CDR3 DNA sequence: TGTGCCAGTAGTATAGGGGCAGGGTCTAGCAATCAGCCCCAGCATTTT.

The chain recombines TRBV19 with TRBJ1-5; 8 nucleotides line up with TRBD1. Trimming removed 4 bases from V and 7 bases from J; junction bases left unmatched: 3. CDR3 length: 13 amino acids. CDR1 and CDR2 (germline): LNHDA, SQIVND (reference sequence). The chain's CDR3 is CASSKDRGQPQHF. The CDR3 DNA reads TGTGCCAGTAGTAAAGACAGGGGACAGCCCCAGCATTTT.

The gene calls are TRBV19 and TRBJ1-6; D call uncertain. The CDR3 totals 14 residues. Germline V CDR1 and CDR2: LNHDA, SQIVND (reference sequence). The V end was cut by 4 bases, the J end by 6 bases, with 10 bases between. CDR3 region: CASSRSRGNSPLHF. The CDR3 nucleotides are TGTGCCAGTAGTAGATCCCGGGGTAATTCACCCCTCCACTTT.

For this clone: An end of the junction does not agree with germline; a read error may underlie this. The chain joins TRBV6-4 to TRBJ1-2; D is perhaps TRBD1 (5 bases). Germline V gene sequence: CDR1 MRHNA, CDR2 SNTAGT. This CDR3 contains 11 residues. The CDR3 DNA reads TGTGCCAGCAGTGACTCGGGGCCGGTCTTCTTC. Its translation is CASSDSGPVFF.

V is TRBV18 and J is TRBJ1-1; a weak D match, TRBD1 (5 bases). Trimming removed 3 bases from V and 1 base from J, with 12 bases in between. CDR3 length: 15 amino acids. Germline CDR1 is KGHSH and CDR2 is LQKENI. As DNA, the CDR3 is TGTGCCAGCTCACCCCTCGGGGGTCCGAACACTGAAGCTTTCTTT. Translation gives CASSPLGGPNTEAFF.

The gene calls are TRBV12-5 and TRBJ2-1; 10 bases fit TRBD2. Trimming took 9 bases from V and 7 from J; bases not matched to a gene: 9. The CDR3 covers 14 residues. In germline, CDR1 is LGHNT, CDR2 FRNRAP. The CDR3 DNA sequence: TGTGCTAGCCTGATAGCGGGAGGTATGAATGAGCAGTTCTTC. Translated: CASLIAGGMNEQFF.

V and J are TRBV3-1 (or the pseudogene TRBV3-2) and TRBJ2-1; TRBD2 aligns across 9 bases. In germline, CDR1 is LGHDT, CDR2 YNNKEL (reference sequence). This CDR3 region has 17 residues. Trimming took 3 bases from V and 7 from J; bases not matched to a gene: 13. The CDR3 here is CASSHPPRASGNNEQFF. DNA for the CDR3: TGTGCCAGCAGCCACCCCCCCCGCGCTAGCGGGAATAATGAGCAGTTCTTC.